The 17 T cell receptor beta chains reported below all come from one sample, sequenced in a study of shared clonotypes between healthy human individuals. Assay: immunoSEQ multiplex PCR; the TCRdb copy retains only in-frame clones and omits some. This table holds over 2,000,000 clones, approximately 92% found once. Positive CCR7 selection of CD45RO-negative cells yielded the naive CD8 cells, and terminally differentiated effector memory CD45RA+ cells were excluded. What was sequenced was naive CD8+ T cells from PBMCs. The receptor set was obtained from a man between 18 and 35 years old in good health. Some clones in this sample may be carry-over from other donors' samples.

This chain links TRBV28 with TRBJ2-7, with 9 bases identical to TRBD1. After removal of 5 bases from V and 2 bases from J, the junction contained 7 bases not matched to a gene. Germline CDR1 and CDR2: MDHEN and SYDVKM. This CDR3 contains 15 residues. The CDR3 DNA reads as TGTGCCAGCAGTAGGACAGGGGACCCAACCTACGAGCAGTACTTC. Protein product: CASSRTGDPTYEQYF.

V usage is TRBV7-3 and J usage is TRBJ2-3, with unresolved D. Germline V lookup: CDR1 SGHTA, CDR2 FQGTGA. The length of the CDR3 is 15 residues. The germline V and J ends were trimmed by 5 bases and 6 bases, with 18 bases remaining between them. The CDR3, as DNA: TGTGCCAGCAGCCTGACCGGCTACCAGCACGATACGCAGTATTTT. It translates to CASSLTGYQHDTQYF.

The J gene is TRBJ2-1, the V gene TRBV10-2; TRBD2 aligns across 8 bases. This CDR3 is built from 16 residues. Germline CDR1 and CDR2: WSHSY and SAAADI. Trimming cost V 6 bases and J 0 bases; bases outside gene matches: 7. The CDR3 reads CASRPLAGGSYNEQFF. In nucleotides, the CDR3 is TGCGCCAGCAGGCCTTTGGCGGGAGGCTCCTACAATGAGCAGTTCTTC.

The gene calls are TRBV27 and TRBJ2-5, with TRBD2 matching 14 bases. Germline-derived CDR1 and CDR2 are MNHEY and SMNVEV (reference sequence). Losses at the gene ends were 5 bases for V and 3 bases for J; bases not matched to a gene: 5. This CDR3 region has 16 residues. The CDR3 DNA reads TGTGCCAGCAGTCCAAGACTAGCGGGAGGGGAAGAGACCCAGTACTTC. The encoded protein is CASSPRLAGGEETQYF.

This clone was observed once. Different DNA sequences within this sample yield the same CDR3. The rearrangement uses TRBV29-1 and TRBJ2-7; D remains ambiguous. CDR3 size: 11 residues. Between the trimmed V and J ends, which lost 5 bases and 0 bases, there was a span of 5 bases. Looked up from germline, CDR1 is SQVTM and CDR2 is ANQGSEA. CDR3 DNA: TGCAGCGTTAGAGTCTCCTACGAGCAGTACTTC. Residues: CSVRVSYEQYF.

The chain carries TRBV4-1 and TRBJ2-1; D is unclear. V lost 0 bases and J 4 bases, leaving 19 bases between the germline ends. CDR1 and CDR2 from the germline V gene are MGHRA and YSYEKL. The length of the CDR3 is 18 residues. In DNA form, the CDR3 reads TGCGCCAGCAGCCAAGATGGCCAAGTAGGGAACTGGTACAATGAGCAGTTCTTC. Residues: CASSQDGQVGNWYNEQFF.

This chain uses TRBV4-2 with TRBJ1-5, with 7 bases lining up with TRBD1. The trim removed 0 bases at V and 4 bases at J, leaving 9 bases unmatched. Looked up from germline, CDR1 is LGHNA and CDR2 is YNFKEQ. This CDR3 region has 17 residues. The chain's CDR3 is CASSQEWGTVNNQPQHF. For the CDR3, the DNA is TGTGCCAGCAGCCAAGAGTGGGGGACAGTTAATAATCAGCCCCAGCATTTT.

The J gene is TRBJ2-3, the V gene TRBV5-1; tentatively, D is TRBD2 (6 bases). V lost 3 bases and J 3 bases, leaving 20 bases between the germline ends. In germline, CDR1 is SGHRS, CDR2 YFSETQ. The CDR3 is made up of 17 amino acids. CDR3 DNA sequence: TGCGCCAGCAGCTACACCCCCGGGACTTACACTACAGATACGCAGTATTTT. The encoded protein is CASSYTPGTYTTDTQYF.

The CDR3 here is CATRGLAGGHGTDTQYF. The CDR3 DNA reads as TGTGCCACCCGGGGACTAGCGGGAGGGCACGGCACAGATACGCAGTATTTT. This chain connects TRBV28 to TRBJ2-3, with 16 bases matching TRBD2. CDR1 is MDHEN, CDR2 SYDVKM, per germline. The CDR3 contains 17 residues. V dropped 10 bases and J dropped 1; count of bases not matched to a gene: 8.

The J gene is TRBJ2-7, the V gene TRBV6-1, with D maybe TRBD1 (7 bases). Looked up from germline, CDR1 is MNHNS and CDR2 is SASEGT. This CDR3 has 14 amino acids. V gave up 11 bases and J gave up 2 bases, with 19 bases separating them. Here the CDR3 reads CAVRGRGVAYEQYF. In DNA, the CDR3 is TGTGCCGTAAGGGGGCGCGGGGTGGCCTACGAGCAGTACTTC.

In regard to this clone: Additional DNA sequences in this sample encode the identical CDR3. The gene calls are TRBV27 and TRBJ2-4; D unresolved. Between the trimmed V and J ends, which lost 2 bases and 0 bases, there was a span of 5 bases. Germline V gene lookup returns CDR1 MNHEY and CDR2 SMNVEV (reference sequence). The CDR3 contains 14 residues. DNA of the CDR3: TGTGCCAGCAGTTTAACGGTAGCCAAAAACATTCAGTACTTC. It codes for CASSLTVAKNIQYF.

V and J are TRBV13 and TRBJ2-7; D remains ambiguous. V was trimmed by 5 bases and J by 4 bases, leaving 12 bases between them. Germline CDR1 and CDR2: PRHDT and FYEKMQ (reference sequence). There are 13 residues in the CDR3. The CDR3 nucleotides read TGTGCCAGCAGCCAACCCGATTCATACGAGCAGTACTTC. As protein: CASSQPDSYEQYF.

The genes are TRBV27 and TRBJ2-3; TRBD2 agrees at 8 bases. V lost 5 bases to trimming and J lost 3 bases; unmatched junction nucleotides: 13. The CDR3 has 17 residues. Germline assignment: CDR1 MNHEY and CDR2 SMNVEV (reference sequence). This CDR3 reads CASSPRTSRDSTDTQYF. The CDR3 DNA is TGTGCCAGCAGTCCGCGGACTAGCAGGGATTCGACAGATACGCAGTATTTT.

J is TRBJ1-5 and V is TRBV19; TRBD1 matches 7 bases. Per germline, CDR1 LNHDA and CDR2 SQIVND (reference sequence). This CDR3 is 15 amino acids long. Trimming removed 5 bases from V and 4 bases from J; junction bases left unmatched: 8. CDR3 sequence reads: CASSGQDGLNQPQHF. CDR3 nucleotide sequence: TGTGCCAGTAGTGGACAGGACGGCCTAAATCAGCCCCAGCATTTT.

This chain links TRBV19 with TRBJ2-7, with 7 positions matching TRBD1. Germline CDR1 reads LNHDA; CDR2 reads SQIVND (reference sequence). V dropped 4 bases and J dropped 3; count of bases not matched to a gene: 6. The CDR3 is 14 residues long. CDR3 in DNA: TGTGCCAGTAGTACCCTTACAGGGGACTACGAGCAGTACTTC. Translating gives CASSTLTGDYEQYF.

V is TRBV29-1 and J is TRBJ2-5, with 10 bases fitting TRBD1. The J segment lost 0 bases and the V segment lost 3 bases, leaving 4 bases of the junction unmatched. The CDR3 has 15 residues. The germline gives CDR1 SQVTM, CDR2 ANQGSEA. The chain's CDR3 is CSVEGTGVDQETQYF. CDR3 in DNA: TGCAGCGTTGAGGGGACAGGGGTAGACCAAGAGACCCAGTACTTC. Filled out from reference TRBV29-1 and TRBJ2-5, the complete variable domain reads SAVISQKPSRDICQRGTSLTIQCQVDSQVTMMFWYRQQPGQSLTLIATANQGSEATYESGFVIDKFPISRPNLTFSTLTVSNMSPEDSSIYLCSVEGTGVDQETQYFGPGTRLLVL.

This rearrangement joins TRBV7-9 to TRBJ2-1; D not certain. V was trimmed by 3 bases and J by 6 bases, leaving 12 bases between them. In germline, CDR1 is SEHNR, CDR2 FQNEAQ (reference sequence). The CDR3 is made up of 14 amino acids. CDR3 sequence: CASSLGLPLNEQFF. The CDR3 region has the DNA TGTGCCAGCAGCTTGGGCCTCCCTCTCAATGAGCAGTTCTTC.